This T cell receptor (beta chain) was identified during a study of shared clonotypes between healthy human individuals. Study background: The cohort comprised a couple of women and a few men. Their ages spanned 18 to 49 years.

CD45RO-negative cells were positively selected for CCR7, leaving out terminally differentiated effector memory CD45RA+ cells. Germline V gives CDR1 SGHVS, CDR2 FQNEAQ. The CDR3 runs 13 residues. The V gene lost 5 bases and the J gene lost 5 bases, with 10 bases spanning the gap. TCRdb's copy holds only in-frame clones and misses some; the assay was immunoSEQ multiplex PCR. Altogether about 2.1 million clones are present, 93% being singletons, with the ten largest covering approximately 1.6%. About this clone: What it binds is not known.

Study-wide points: Large sequencing depth failed to make sorted-subset sequencing complete, rarefaction showed. Lower generation probabilities were found for non-shared clonotypes than for those shared by all four donors. Sharing of clonotypes among donors was expected to vary with sequencing depth.

Material: naive CD8+ T cells from PBMCs. The TCR originated in a man aged 18 to 35 in good health. Some clones in this sample may be carry-over from other donors' samples. The chain couples TRBV7-8 to TRBJ2-1; a possible D gene is TRBD1 (6 bases). The DNA of the CDR3 is TGTGCCAGCAGCATCCGGGACAACAATGAGCAGTTCTTC. Protein product: CASSIRDNNEQFF. The complete variable domain, with remaining parts taken from reference TRBV7-8 and TRBJ2-1, reads GAGVSQSPRYKVAKRGQDVALRCDPISGHVSLFWYQQALGQGPEFLTYFQNEAQLDKSGLPSDRFFAERPEGSVSTLKIQRTQQEDSAVYLCASSIRDNNEQFFGPGTRLTVL.